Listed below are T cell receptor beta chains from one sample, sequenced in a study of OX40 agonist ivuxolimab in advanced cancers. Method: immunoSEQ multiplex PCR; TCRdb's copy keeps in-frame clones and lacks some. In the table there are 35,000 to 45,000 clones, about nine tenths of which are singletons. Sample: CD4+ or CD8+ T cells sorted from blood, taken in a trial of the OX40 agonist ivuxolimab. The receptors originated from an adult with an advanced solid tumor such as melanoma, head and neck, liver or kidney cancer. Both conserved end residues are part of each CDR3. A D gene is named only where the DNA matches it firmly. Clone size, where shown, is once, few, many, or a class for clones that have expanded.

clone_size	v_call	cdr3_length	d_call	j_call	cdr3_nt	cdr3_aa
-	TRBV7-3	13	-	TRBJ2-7	TGTGCCAGCAGCTCAACCCCTGGGGGAGAGCAGTACTTC	CASSSTPGGEQYF
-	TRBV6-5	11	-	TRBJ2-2	TGTGCCAGCACGGCGACCGGGGAGCTGTTTTTT	CASTATGELFF
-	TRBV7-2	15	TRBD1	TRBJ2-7	TGTGCCAGCAGCCTAGGGCAGGGGGCCAGGTACGAGCAGTACTTC	CASSLGQGARYEQYF
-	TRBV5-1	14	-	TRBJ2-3	TGCGCCAGCAGCCCAGACTTTCGCTCAGATACGCAGTATTTT	CASSPDFRSDTQYF
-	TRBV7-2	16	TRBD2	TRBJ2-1	TGTGCCAGCAGCCGGAGGACTAGCGGGAGGTACAATGAGCAGTTCTTC	CASSRRTSGRYNEQFF
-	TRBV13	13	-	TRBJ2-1	TGTGCCAGCAGCTTAGAACGGAACAATGAGCAGTTCTTC	CASSLERNNEQFF
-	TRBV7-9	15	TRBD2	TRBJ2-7	TGTGCCAGCAGCTTTGGGCTAGCGGGAGCTGGAGAGCAGTACTTC	CASSFGLAGAGEQYF
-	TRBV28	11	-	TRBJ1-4	TGTGCCAGCAGCGGACCGAGGGTACTGTTTTTT	CASSGPRVLFF
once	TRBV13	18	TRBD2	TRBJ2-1	TGTGCCAGCAGCTTAGGGGGACTAGCGGGAGGGCCAGGCAATGAGCAGTTCTTC	CASSLGGLAGGPGNEQFF
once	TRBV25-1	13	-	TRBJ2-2	TGTGCCAGCAGTGAATATACGGCCGGGGAGCTGTTTTTT	CASSEYTAGELFF
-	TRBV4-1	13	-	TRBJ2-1	TGCGCCAGCAGCCTTTCCACCGACAATGAGCAGTTCTTC	CASSLSTDNEQFF
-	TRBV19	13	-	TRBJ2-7	TGTGCCAGTAGTATGAACAGATACTACGAGCAGTACTTC	CASSMNRYYEQYF
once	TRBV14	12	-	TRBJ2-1	TGTGCCAGCAGCCCGGGGAACAATGAGCAGTTCTTC	CASSPGNNEQFF
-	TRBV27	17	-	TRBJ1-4	TGTGCCAGCAGTTTTCGGAGAGGGGCAGCGGGTGGGGAAAAACTGTTTTTT	CASSFRRGAAGGEKLFF
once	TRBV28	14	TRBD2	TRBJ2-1	TGTGCCAGCGACGATGTAGCGGGAGGGGGTGAGCAGTTCTTC	CASDDVAGGGEQFF
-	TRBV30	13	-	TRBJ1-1	TGTGCCTGGAGGGATGAGGGACCTAAAGAAGCTTTCTTT	CAWRDEGPKEAFF
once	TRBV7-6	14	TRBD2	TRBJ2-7	TGTGCCAGCAGCTTAGCGGGAGGGCCGGGCGAGCAGTACTTC	CASSLAGGPGEQYF
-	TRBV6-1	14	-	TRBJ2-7	TGTGCCAGCGGTCTTCGGGCAGCGTCCTACGAGCAGTACTTC	CASGLRAASYEQYF
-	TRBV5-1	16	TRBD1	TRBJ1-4	TGCGCCAGCAGCTTGATTCCGGACAGGGTCCATGAAAAACTGTTTTTT	CASSLIPDRVHEKLFF
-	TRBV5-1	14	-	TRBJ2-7	TGCGCCAGCAGCTTGGTGGCGACTAACTACGAGCAGTACTTC	CASSLVATNYEQYF
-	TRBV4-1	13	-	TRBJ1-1	TGCGCCAGCAGCCAAGAAACCGCCGGGGGAGCTTTCTTT	CASSQETAGGAFF
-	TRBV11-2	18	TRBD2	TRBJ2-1	TGTGCCAGCAGCACTAGGACTAGCGGGAGGGTCTGGAGCAATGAGCAGTTCTTC	CASSTRTSGRVWSNEQFF
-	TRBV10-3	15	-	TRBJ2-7	TGTGCCATCAGTGAGTCGATACAGACAACCTACGAGCAGTACTTC	CAISESIQTTYEQYF
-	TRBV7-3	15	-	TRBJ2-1	TGTGCCAGCAGCTTAATCCCGATCGGGATAAATGAGCAGTTCTTC	CASSLIPIGINEQFF
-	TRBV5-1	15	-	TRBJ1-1	TGCGCCAGCAGCCCTAGTAATGGGTTGAACACTGAAGCTTTCTTT	CASSPSNGLNTEAFF
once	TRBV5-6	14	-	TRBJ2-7	TGTGCCAGCACCCTAGAGAGGGACAATCACGAGCAGTACTTC	CASTLERDNHEQYF
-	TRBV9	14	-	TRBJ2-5	TGTGCCAGCAGCGAATGGACCAGGGGCGAGACCCAGTACTTC	CASSEWTRGETQYF
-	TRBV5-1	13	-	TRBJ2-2	TGCGCCAGCAGCGAGTTTGGCACCGGGGAGCTGTTTTTT	CASSEFGTGELFF
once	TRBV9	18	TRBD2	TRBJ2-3	TGTGCCAGCAGCGAAGAAGCCGGGACTAGCGGGAGCGGCGATACGCAGTATTTT	CASSEEAGTSGSGDTQYF
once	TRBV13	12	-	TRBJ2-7	TGTGCCAGCAGCACTAGTGGGGATTGGCAGTACTTC	CASSTSGDWQYF
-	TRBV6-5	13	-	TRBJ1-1	TGTGCCAGCAGTGGTGGAGAGAGCACTGAAGCTTTCTTT	CASSGGESTEAFF
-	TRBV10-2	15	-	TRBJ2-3	TGCGCCAGCAGTATACAGGGGAGGGTCACAGATACGCAGTATTTT	CASSIQGRVTDTQYF
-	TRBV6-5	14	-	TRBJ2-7	TGTGCCAGCAGTTACGCGGCTAGAGGGTACGAGCAGTACTTC	CASSYAARGYEQYF
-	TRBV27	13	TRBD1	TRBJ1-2	TGTGCCAGCACGGGACAGGGGGTTTCTGGCTACACCTTC	CASTGQGVSGYTF
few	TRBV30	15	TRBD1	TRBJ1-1	TGTGCCTGGAGTGTACTTCAACAGGGGATCACTGAAGCTTTCTTT	CAWSVLQQGITEAFF
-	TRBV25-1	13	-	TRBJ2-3	TGTGCCAGCAGTGAATACGCTTGGGATACGCAGTATTTT	CASSEYAWDTQYF
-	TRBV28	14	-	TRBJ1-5	TGTGCCAGCTCCAACCGTAATAGCAATCAGCCCCAGCATTTT	CASSNRNSNQPQHF
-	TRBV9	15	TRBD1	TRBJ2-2	TGTGCCAGCAGCGTAGGACAGGGGAACACCGGGGAGCTGTTTTTT	CASSVGQGNTGELFF
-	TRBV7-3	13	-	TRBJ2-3	TGTGCCAGCAGCTTATTAGGTACAGATACGCAGTATTTT	CASSLLGTDTQYF
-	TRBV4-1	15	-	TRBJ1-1	TGCGCCAGCAGCCGCCGGGACAACTCTAACACTGAAGCTTTCTTT	CASSRRDNSNTEAFF
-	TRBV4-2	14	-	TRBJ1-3	TGTGCCAGCAGCCATCACCCCCCAGGAAACACCATATATTTT	CASSHHPPGNTIYF
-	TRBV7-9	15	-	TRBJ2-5	TGTGCCAGCAGCTCCACCCGGGACGACCAAGAGACCCAGTACTTC	CASSSTRDDQETQYF
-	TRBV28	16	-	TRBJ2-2	TGTGCCAGCAGTTTATCTATGAAACGGGATACCGGGGAGCTGTTTTTT	CASSLSMKRDTGELFF